This T cell receptor beta chain emerged from a study of tumor-infiltrating lymphocytes in primary liver carcinoma. Germline DNA was also extracted, while the blood RNA originated from unsorted whole blood. A primer in the constant region served to generate TCR beta cDNA from 500 ng of total RNA. A slightly modified ARM-PCR protocol with three nested multiplex PCR rounds produced these TCR beta libraries. MiXCR was run by TCRdb on the multiplex PCR reads, yielding one entry per CDR3 protein. The data hold about 180,000 distinct CDR3 sequences, with 50% to 75% observed a single time. Details on this clonotype: At one end, the junction sequence differs from germline, possibly due to a read error.

The receptor's source is a man in his forties or fifties with primary liver carcinoma and hepatitis B virus infection. Sequenced input: peripheral blood.

Here the CDR3 DNA reads TGTACCGGCAGCTTTATCGAACAGGGGTTAGGGGAACTGTTTTTT. Its protein is CTGSFIEQGLGELFF. This rearrangement joins TRBV11-2 to TRBJ2-2, with 7 bases identical to TRBD1. The CDR3 is made up of 15 amino acids. Germline V gives CDR1 SGHAT, CDR2 FQNNGV. The complete variable domain, with remaining parts taken from reference TRBV11-2 and TRBJ2-2, reads EAGVAQSPRYKIIEKRQSVAFWCNPISGHATLYWYQQILGQGPKLLIQFQNNGVVDDSQLPKDRFSAERLKGVDSTLKIQPAKLEDSAVYLCTGSFIEQGLGELFFGEGSRLTVL.